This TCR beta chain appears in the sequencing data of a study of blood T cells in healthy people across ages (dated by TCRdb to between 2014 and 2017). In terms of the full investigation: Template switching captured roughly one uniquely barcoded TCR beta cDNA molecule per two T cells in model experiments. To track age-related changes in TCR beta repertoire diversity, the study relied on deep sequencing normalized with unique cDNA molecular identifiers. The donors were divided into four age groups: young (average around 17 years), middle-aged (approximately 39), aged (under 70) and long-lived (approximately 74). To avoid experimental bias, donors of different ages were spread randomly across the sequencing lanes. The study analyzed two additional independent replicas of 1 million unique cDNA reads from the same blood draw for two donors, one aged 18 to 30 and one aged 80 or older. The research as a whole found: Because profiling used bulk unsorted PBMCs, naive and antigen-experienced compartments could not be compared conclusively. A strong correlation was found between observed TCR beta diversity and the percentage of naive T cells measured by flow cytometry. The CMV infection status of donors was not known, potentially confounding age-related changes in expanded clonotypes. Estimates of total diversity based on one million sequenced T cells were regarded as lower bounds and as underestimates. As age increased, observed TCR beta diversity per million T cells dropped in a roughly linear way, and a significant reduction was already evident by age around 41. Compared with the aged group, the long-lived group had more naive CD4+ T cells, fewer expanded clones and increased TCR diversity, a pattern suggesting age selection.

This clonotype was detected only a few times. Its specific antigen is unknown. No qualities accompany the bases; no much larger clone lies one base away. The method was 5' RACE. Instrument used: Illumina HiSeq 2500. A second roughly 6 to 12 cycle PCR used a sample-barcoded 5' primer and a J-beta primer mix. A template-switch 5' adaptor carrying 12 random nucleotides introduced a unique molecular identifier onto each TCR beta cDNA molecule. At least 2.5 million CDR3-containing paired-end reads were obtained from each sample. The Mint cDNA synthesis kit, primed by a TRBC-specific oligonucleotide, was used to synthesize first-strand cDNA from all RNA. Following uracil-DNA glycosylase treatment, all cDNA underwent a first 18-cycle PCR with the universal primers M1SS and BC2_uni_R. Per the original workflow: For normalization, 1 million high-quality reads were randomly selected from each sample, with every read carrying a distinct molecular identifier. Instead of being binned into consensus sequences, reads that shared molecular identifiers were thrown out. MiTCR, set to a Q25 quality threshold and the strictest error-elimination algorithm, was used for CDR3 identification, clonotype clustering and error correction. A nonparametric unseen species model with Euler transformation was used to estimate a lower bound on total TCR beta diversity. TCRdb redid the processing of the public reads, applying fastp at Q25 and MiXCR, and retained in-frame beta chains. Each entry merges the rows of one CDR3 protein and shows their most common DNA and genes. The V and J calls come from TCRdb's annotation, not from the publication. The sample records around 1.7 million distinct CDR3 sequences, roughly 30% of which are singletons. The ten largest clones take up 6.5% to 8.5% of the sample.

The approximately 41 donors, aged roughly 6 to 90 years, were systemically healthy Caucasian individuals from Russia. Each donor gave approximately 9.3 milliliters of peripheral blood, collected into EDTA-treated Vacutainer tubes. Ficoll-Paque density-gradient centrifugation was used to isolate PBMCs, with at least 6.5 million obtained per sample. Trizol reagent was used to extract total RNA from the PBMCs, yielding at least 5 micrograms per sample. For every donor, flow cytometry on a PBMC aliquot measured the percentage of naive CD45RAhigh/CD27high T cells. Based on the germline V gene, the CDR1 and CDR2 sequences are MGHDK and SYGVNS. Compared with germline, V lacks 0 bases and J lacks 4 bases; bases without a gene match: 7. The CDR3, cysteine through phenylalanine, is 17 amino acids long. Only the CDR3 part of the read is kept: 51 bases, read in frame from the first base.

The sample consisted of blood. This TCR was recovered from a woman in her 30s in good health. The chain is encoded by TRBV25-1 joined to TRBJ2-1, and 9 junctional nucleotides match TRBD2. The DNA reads TGTGCCAGCAGTGAATATAAGGGACTAGCTGGTTACAATGAGCAGTTCTTC. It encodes CASSEYKGLAGYNEQFF.